This TCR beta chain is from a study of early T cells in non-severe SARS-CoV-2 infection. Across the study: Chains stayed unpaired after sequencing of bulk RNA from unsorted whole blood.

About this clonotype: Its target is unknown.

Study-level findings and limits: Reliance on VDJdb matching favored anti-spike CD8 responses; private and CD4 specificities were missed.

Attachment of unique molecular identifiers was made to individual cDNA molecules. MiXCR, run by TCRdb on the 5' RACE reads, gives a single entry per CDR3 protein. The data show approximately 70,000 distinct CDR3 sequences, around 10% seen once. This receptor was identified in an adult who was a healthcare worker with PCR-confirmed SARS-CoV-2 infection or an uninfected control (not recorded which). The source was whole blood, collected at baseline.

In nucleotides, the CDR3 is TGTGCCTGGAGCGGGACAGGGAATCAGCCCCAGCATTTT. It encodes CAWSGTGNQPQHF. The chain couples TRBV30 to TRBJ1-5, with 9 bases aligning to TRBD1. This CDR3 region has 13 residues. Trimming at V came to 3 bases and at J to 4 bases, leaving 1 base not matched to a gene. CDR1 is GTSNPN and CDR2 is SVGIG in the germline V gene (reference sequence).